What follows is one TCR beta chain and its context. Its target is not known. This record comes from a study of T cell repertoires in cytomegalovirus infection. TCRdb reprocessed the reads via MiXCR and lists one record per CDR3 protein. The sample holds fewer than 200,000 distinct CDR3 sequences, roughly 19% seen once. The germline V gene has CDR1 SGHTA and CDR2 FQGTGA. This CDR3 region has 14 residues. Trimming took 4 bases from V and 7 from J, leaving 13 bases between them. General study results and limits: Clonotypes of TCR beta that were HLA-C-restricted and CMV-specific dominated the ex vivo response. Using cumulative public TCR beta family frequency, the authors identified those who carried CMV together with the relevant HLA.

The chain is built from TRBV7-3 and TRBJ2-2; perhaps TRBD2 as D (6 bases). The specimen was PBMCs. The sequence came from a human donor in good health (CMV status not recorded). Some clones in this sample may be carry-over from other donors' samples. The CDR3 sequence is CASSSGLLGGELFF. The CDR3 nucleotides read TGTGCCAGCAGCTCGGGACTGTTAGGCGGGGAGCTGTTTTTT.